The source of this TCR beta chain is a study of CD8+ T cells in alopecia areata. Looking at the study overall: Tofacitinib administration to treated patients was oral, at 5 to 10 mg twice daily. Patients in the study were on tofacitinib for 6 to 18 months, then off it for 6 months.

Collection of lesional scalp punch biopsies and peripheral blood was performed in alopecia areata patients. Findings of the study overall: It was lesional scalp, especially alopecia totalis/universalis, that showed higher clonality than normal scalp.

This clone has more than one count but fewer than ten. Its target is unknown. Following extraction, RNA underwent reverse transcription to cDNA, which served as the sequencing template. Only in-frame clones appear in the TCRdb table, and some are missing; sequencing was by immunoSEQ multiplex PCR. The table has roughly 20,000 clones, 60% to 80% seen once. V was clipped by 5 bases and J by 4 bases; unmatched bases: 6. The germline V gene encodes CDR1 MNHNS and CDR2 SASEGT. The CDR3 loop spans 14 amino acids. The source was skin, collected at week 0. This TCR derives from a human donor with alopecia areata. The gene calls are TRBV6-1 and TRBJ2-7, with TRBD1 matching 9 bases. CDR3 residues: CASSQTGTGYEQYF. CDR3 sequence (DNA): TGTGCCAGCAGTCAAACCGGGACAGGGTACGAGCAGTACTTC.